The rows below give T cell receptor beta chains drawn from one sample of a study of CD8 T cells in ankylosing spondylitis. TCRdb analysed the 5' RACE reads with MiXCR anew, one entry per CDR3 protein. The data hold 200,000 or so distinct CDR3 sequences, with 10% to 15% observed a single time. Sequencing input: blood, either unsorted or a sorted T cell fraction (not recorded which). These receptors all stem from a female donor with ankylosing spondylitis or in good health (not recorded which). Each CDR3 is given with its conserved first and last residue. The order of the fields is clone size, J gene, D gene, V gene, CDR3 protein, CDR3 DNA. The D gene is left open where the match is weak. Size values are once, few and many counts, or a class for expanded clones, and some rows have none.

clone_size: -
j_call: TRBJ2-1
d_call: -
v_call: TRBV10-3
cdr3_aa: CAISESEGLGNEQFF
cdr3_nt: TGTGCCATCAGTGAGTCGGAAGGGTTGGGCAATGAGCAGTTCTTC

clone_size: many
j_call: TRBJ2-6
d_call: -
v_call: TRBV28
cdr3_aa: CASSLGISSGANVLTF
cdr3_nt: TGTGCCAGCAGTTTGGGGATCTCCTCTGGGGCCAACGTCCTGACTTTC

clone_size: few
j_call: TRBJ2-7
d_call: -
v_call: TRBV20-1
cdr3_aa: CSARVSDYEQYF
cdr3_nt: TGCAGTGCTAGAGTTAGCGACTACGAGCAGTACTTC

clone_size: -
j_call: TRBJ1-5
d_call: TRBD1
v_call: TRBV20-1
cdr3_aa: CSARGQGAGGNQPQHF
cdr3_nt: TGCAGTGCTAGAGGGCAGGGGGCGGGTGGCAATCAGCCCCAGCATTTT

clone_size: once
j_call: TRBJ2-2
d_call: -
v_call: TRBV18
cdr3_aa: CASSPIPRTGELFF
cdr3_nt: TGTGCCAGCTCACCAATTCCACGCACCGGGGAGCTGTTTTTT

clone_size: -
j_call: TRBJ2-4
d_call: TRBD2
v_call: TRBV27
cdr3_aa: CASSPTTSGRAIQYF
cdr3_nt: TGTGCCAGCAGTCCGACGACTAGCGGGAGGGCCATTCAGTACTTC

clone_size: many
j_call: TRBJ2-1
d_call: -
v_call: TRBV7-3
cdr3_aa: CASSPYGTEEQFF
cdr3_nt: TGTGCCAGCAGCCCCTACGGTACAGAAGAGCAGTTCTTC

clone_size: many
j_call: TRBJ1-6
d_call: TRBD1
v_call: TRBV25-1
cdr3_aa: CASSGDSYNSPLHF
cdr3_nt: TGTGCCAGCAGTGGGGACAGCTATAATTCACCCCTCCACTTT

clone_size: -
j_call: TRBJ2-1
d_call: TRBD2
v_call: TRBV12-3/TRBV12-4
cdr3_aa: CASRGPGTSAYNEQFF
cdr3_nt: TGTGCCAGCAGGGGCCCCGGGACTAGCGCATACAATGAGCAGTTCTTC

clone_size: -
j_call: TRBJ2-2
d_call: TRBD2
v_call: TRBV6-1
cdr3_aa: CASSRSGRGGELFF
cdr3_nt: TGTGCCAGCAGTCGCAGCGGGAGGGGCGGGGAGCTGTTTTTT

clone_size: few
j_call: TRBJ1-2
d_call: TRBD1
v_call: TRBV5-5
cdr3_aa: CASSIQGRDYGYTF
cdr3_nt: TGTGCCAGCAGCATACAGGGGCGCGACTATGGCTACACCTTC

clone_size: few
j_call: TRBJ2-1
d_call: TRBD2
v_call: TRBV5-4
cdr3_aa: CATVAGVSYNEQFF
cdr3_nt: TGTGCCACTGTAGCGGGAGTCTCTTACAATGAGCAGTTCTTC

clone_size: many
j_call: TRBJ2-3
d_call: -
v_call: TRBV28
cdr3_aa: CATNEGTDTQYF
cdr3_nt: TGTGCCACCAACGAGGGGACAGATACGCAGTATTTT

clone_size: many
j_call: TRBJ1-2
d_call: -
v_call: TRBV10-3
cdr3_aa: CAISAEAKNYGYTF
cdr3_nt: TGTGCCATCAGTGCGGAGGCTAAGAACTATGGCTACACCTTC

clone_size: many
j_call: TRBJ2-2
d_call: -
v_call: TRBV12-3/TRBV12-4
cdr3_aa: CASRPGRLNTGELFF
cdr3_nt: TGTGCCAGCAGACCGGGCAGACTGAACACCGGGGAGCTGTTTTTT

clone_size: -
j_call: TRBJ2-7
d_call: -
v_call: TRBV1
cdr3_aa: CTSSQVAFLSSYEQYF
cdr3_nt: TGTACCAGCAGCCAGGTAGCCTTCCTAAGCTCCTACGAGCAGTACTTC

clone_size: -
j_call: TRBJ2-6
d_call: -
v_call: TRBV3-1
cdr3_aa: CASSQDGSGANVLTF
cdr3_nt: TGTGCCAGCAGCCAAGACGGCTCTGGGGCCAACGTCCTGACTTTC

clone_size: many
j_call: TRBJ1-6
d_call: TRBD1
v_call: TRBV7-3
cdr3_aa: CASSLGTENSPLHF
cdr3_nt: TGTGCCAGCAGCCTCGGGACAGAGAATTCACCCCTCCACTTT

clone_size: many
j_call: TRBJ2-1
d_call: TRBD2
v_call: TRBV12-3/TRBV12-4
cdr3_aa: CASSGQASGIDEQFF
cdr3_nt: TGTGCCAGCAGCGGCCAGGCTAGCGGGATTGATGAGCAGTTCTTC

clone_size: many
j_call: TRBJ2-7
d_call: -
v_call: TRBV5-1
cdr3_aa: CASSFPNTTTLYEQYF
cdr3_nt: TGCGCCAGCAGCTTCCCCAACACAACTACCCTCTACGAGCAGTACTTC

clone_size: many
j_call: TRBJ2-1
d_call: -
v_call: TRBV20-1
cdr3_aa: CSASTFGLGEQFF
cdr3_nt: TGCAGTGCTAGCACGTTCGGGTTGGGTGAGCAGTTCTTC

clone_size: many
j_call: TRBJ2-3
d_call: -
v_call: TRBV28
cdr3_aa: CASSPVNRGISTDTQYF
cdr3_nt: TGTGCCAGCAGCCCAGTCAACCGCGGTATTAGCACAGATACGCAGTATTTT

clone_size: many
j_call: TRBJ1-2
d_call: TRBD1
v_call: TRBV4-1
cdr3_aa: CASSHQMMPGQGRYGYTF
cdr3_nt: TGCGCCAGCAGCCACCAGATGATGCCGGGACAGGGGCGATATGGCTACACCTTC

clone_size: many
j_call: TRBJ2-2
d_call: -
v_call: TRBV7-9
cdr3_aa: CASGGIRSFGELFF
cdr3_nt: TGTGCCAGCGGAGGTATCCGTAGCTTCGGGGAGCTGTTTTTT

clone_size: few
j_call: TRBJ1-1
d_call: -
v_call: TRBV7-2
cdr3_aa: CASTQLGGNTEAFF
cdr3_nt: TGTGCCAGCACCCAACTAGGCGGTAACACTGAAGCTTTCTTT

clone_size: -
j_call: TRBJ2-1
d_call: -
v_call: TRBV10-3
cdr3_aa: CATSLGGSSYNEQFF
cdr3_nt: TGTGCCACCAGTCTAGGGGGGAGCTCCTACAATGAGCAGTTCTTC

clone_size: few
j_call: TRBJ2-2
d_call: TRBD2
v_call: TRBV29-1
cdr3_aa: CSVDPLGEGGELFF
cdr3_nt: TGCAGCGTTGACCCTTTGGGGGAGGGCGGGGAGCTGTTTTTT

clone_size: many
j_call: TRBJ1-6
d_call: -
v_call: TRBV12-3/TRBV12-4
cdr3_aa: CASSLVQMSSYNSPLHF
cdr3_nt: TGTGCCAGCAGTTTAGTCCAGATGAGCTCCTATAATTCACCCCTCCACTTT

clone_size: -
j_call: TRBJ1-2
d_call: -
v_call: TRBV6-2/TRBV6-3
cdr3_aa: CASSYSTNAIGGYTF
cdr3_nt: TGTGCCAGCAGTTACTCCACAAACGCCATCGGTGGCTACACCTTC

clone_size: -
j_call: TRBJ1-3
d_call: -
v_call: TRBV9
cdr3_aa: CASSGDTWQTIYF
cdr3_nt: TGTGCCAGCAGCGGGGACACCTGGCAAACCATATATTTT

clone_size: many
j_call: TRBJ2-3
d_call: -
v_call: TRBV7-2
cdr3_aa: CASSSRPQNTQYF
cdr3_nt: TGTGCCAGCAGCTCTAGACCACAAAATACGCAGTATTTT

clone_size: few
j_call: TRBJ2-7
d_call: TRBD2
v_call: TRBV24-1
cdr3_aa: CATSDPGTSGSYEQYF
cdr3_nt: TGTGCCACCAGTGACCCGGGGACTAGCGGGAGTTACGAGCAGTACTTC

clone_size: many
j_call: TRBJ1-2
d_call: -
v_call: TRBV6-5
cdr3_aa: CASSYLDLSYGYTF
cdr3_nt: TGTGCCAGCAGTTACCTGGACCTTAGCTATGGCTACACCTTC

clone_size: -
j_call: TRBJ2-5
d_call: TRBD2
v_call: TRBV20-1
cdr3_aa: CSAPLTSGRVETQYF
cdr3_nt: TGCAGTGCTCCATTGACTAGCGGGAGGGTTGAGACCCAGTACTTC

clone_size: few
j_call: TRBJ2-1
d_call: -
v_call: TRBV12-3/TRBV12-4
cdr3_aa: CASSPGREQFF
cdr3_nt: TGTGCCAGCAGCCCCGGTAGGGAGCAGTTCTTC

clone_size: many
j_call: TRBJ2-7
d_call: -
v_call: TRBV6-2/TRBV6-3
cdr3_aa: CASSLSGLPSLRGEQYF
cdr3_nt: TGTGCCAGCAGTCTCTCGGGTCTACCCTCTCTCCGGGGCGAGCAGTACTTC

clone_size: -
j_call: TRBJ1-5
d_call: TRBD1
v_call: TRBV18
cdr3_aa: CASSADRGLKPQHF
cdr3_nt: TGTGCCAGCTCGGCGGACAGGGGCCTTAAGCCCCAGCATTTT

clone_size: -
j_call: TRBJ2-7
d_call: -
v_call: TRBV6-2/TRBV6-3
cdr3_aa: CASSPSTVQYF
cdr3_nt: TGTGCCAGCAGCCCATCTACTGTGCAGTACTTC

clone_size: -
j_call: TRBJ2-5
d_call: TRBD2
v_call: TRBV7-2
cdr3_aa: CASSFPSGSGETQYF
cdr3_nt: TGTGCCAGCAGCTTTCCTAGCGGGAGTGGAGAGACCCAGTACTTC

clone_size: many
j_call: TRBJ1-2
d_call: TRBD1
v_call: TRBV5-1
cdr3_aa: CASSSTGGSDGYTF
cdr3_nt: TGCGCCAGCAGCTCCACAGGGGGCAGCGATGGCTACACCTTC

clone_size: few
j_call: TRBJ2-7
d_call: -
v_call: TRBV6-1
cdr3_aa: CASSEVGRREQYF
cdr3_nt: TGTGCCAGCAGTGAAGTAGGGAGACGAGAGCAGTACTTC

clone_size: many
j_call: TRBJ2-1
d_call: -
v_call: TRBV4-2
cdr3_aa: CASSSGLGGGDNEQFF
cdr3_nt: TGTGCCAGCAGCTCGGGACTCGGGGGAGGAGACAATGAGCAGTTCTTC

clone_size: many
j_call: TRBJ2-7
d_call: -
v_call: TRBV28
cdr3_aa: CASSETGESYEQYF
cdr3_nt: TGTGCCTCTAGCGAAACAGGGGAATCCTACGAGCAGTACTTC

clone_size: many
j_call: TRBJ2-2
d_call: -
v_call: TRBV9
cdr3_aa: CASSVGWDTGELFF
cdr3_nt: TGTGCCAGCAGCGTAGGTTGGGACACCGGGGAGCTGTTTTTT

clone_size: many
j_call: TRBJ2-7
d_call: -
v_call: TRBV24-1
cdr3_aa: CATSGTTGSYEQYF
cdr3_nt: TGTGCCACCAGTGGGACGACGGGGAGCTACGAGCAGTACTTC

clone_size: many
j_call: TRBJ2-7
d_call: TRBD2
v_call: TRBV29-1
cdr3_aa: CSVATSGVSYEQYF
cdr3_nt: TGCAGCGTCGCGACTAGCGGGGTCTCCTACGAGCAGTACTTC

clone_size: few
j_call: TRBJ1-1
d_call: TRBD1
v_call: TRBV14
cdr3_aa: CASSPGGTENTEAFF
cdr3_nt: TGTGCCAGCAGCCCAGGGGGGACGGAGAACACTGAAGCTTTCTTT

clone_size: -
j_call: TRBJ2-1
d_call: -
v_call: TRBV19
cdr3_aa: CASSIVQGSYNEQFF
cdr3_nt: TGTGCCAGTAGTATAGTCCAGGGCTCCTACAATGAGCAGTTCTTC

clone_size: -
j_call: TRBJ2-5
d_call: TRBD2
v_call: TRBV5-1
cdr3_aa: CASSLAGGSTRETQYF
cdr3_nt: TGCGCCAGCAGCTTGGCTGGCGGGAGTACGAGAGAGACCCAGTACTTC

clone_size: many
j_call: TRBJ2-7
d_call: -
v_call: TRBV5-1
cdr3_aa: CASSLGHISYEQYF
cdr3_nt: TGCGCCAGCAGCCTGGGACATATCTCCTACGAGCAGTACTTC

clone_size: few
j_call: TRBJ1-2
d_call: -
v_call: TRBV7-2
cdr3_aa: CASSPGRGTYGYTF
cdr3_nt: TGTGCCAGCAGCCCGGGTCGTGGTACCTATGGCTACACCTTC

clone_size: many
j_call: TRBJ1-5
d_call: -
v_call: TRBV20-1
cdr3_aa: CSARDTPWQPQHF
cdr3_nt: TGCAGTGCTAGAGACACACCCTGGCAGCCCCAGCATTTT

clone_size: many
j_call: TRBJ2-1
d_call: TRBD1
v_call: TRBV15
cdr3_aa: CATSRDNRGDHNEQFF
cdr3_nt: TGTGCCACCAGCAGAGATAACAGGGGGGACCACAATGAGCAGTTCTTC